This is a list of T cell receptor beta chains from one sample in a study of post-analysis software for immune sequencing data. TCRdb reprocessed the PCR reads with MiXCR, giving one entry per CDR3 protein. The repertoire holds approximately 160,000 distinct CDR3 sequences, approximately 31% seen once, with about 1.6% in the top ten. Specimen: blood. The receptors come from a girl aged 5 to 17 with multiple sclerosis. CDR3s include the opening cysteine and the closing phenylalanine or tryptophan. The D gene is left open where the match is weak. The size of a clone is reported for some rows only, either as once, few or many, or as a class for expanded clones.

J gene	D gene	clone size	V gene	CDR3 DNA	CDR3 protein
TRBJ1-5	NA	NA	TRBV12-3/TRBV12-4	TGTGCCAGCATGGGGGGCCTCAATCAGCCCCAGCATTTT	CASMGGLNQPQHF
TRBJ2-1	TRBD2	few	TRBV20-1	TGCAGTGCTAGCAGCGGGAGTAGGAATGAGCAGTTCTTC	CSASSGSRNEQFF
TRBJ2-7	TRBD1	many	TRBV20-1	TGCAGTGCTAGTAAGGGACAGGGTGCCTACGAGCAGTACTTC	CSASKGQGAYEQYF
TRBJ1-2	TRBD1	NA	TRBV20-1	TGCAGTGCTAGTCAAGGGGGCGCTGATGGCTACACCTTC	CSASQGGADGYTF
TRBJ2-5	NA	NA	TRBV2	TGTGCCAGCAGCCCGAAGACAGCCCTCCAAGAGACCCAGTACTTC	CASSPKTALQETQYF
TRBJ1-6	NA	few	TRBV7-2	TGTGCCAGCAGCTGGGGGGCTTTTAATTCACCCCTCCACTTT	CASSWGAFNSPLHF
TRBJ2-1	NA	NA	TRBV20-1	TGCACGCCTGCAAGCCTCCTAGGGCACAATGAGCAGTTCTTC	CTPASLLGHNEQFF
TRBJ1-2	TRBD1	few	TRBV7-8	TGTGCCAGCAGCTTGTGGGCCGAGGGGGCGGGTGGCTACACCTTC	CASSLWAEGAGGYTF
TRBJ1-4	NA	few	TRBV7-2	TGTGCCAGCAGCGTGGACCCTCCCCGAGGGAGAAAACTGTTTTTT	CASSVDPPRGRKLFF
TRBJ1-5	NA	few	TRBV7-2	TGTGCCAGCAGCTTAGCAGGGCAGAACAATCAGCCCCAGCATTTT	CASSLAGQNNQPQHF
TRBJ2-1	TRBD1	NA	TRBV5-1	TGCGCCAGCAGCTTCGCCGGGACAGGCCACAATGAGCAGTTCTTC	CASSFAGTGHNEQFF
TRBJ2-2	TRBD2	NA	TRBV6-1	TGTGCCAGCAGTGAAGGGACTAGCGGGGTTCCCGCCACCGGGGAGCTGTTTTTT	CASSEGTSGVPATGELFF
TRBJ2-2	NA	NA	TRBV11-2	TGTGCCAGCAGCTTAGCCGGCCGAACGAACACCGGGGAGCTGTTTTTT	CASSLAGRTNTGELFF
TRBJ1-2	NA	many	TRBV4-2	TGTGCCAGCAGCCAAGATAAGCAAGGGATTGACTATGGCTACACCTTC	CASSQDKQGIDYGYTF
TRBJ2-2	NA	few	TRBV12-3/TRBV12-4	TGTGCCAGCAGTTTCTGGGGGGACGCGAACACCGGGGAGCTGTTTTTT	CASSFWGDANTGELFF
TRBJ2-5	NA	many	TRBV11-2	TGTGCCAGCAGCCCGGTCGCAAACCAAGAGACCCAGTACTTC	CASSPVANQETQYF
TRBJ2-3	NA	few	TRBV12-3/TRBV12-4	TGTGCCAGCAGTAGGGGGGACACAGATACGCAGTATTTT	CASSRGDTDTQYF